This is a list of T cell receptor beta chains from one sample in a study of OX40 agonist ivuxolimab in advanced cancers. Sequencing used immunoSEQ multiplex PCR; TCRdb keeps in-frame clones, though not all of them. The table includes over 55,000 clones, roughly 82% detected once. The sample consisted of CD4+ or CD8+ T cells sorted from blood, taken in a trial of the OX40 agonist ivuxolimab. The receptors were gathered from an adult with an advanced solid tumor such as melanoma, head and neck, liver or kidney cancer. Each CDR3 is given with its conserved first and last residue. The D gene is left open where the match is weak. Rows may omit the clone size; those that give it use once, few, many or a size class.

abundance	d_gene	v_gene	j_gene	CDR3aa	CDR3nt
-	-	TRBV28	TRBJ1-5	CAALGALNQPQHF	TGTGCCGCCCTGGGGGCGTTAAATCAGCCCCAGCATTTT
-	-	TRBV4-1	TRBJ1-5	CASSQDSGSYQPQHF	TGCGCCAGCAGCCAAGATTCGGGCAGCTATCAGCCCCAGCATTTT
-	-	TRBV11-3	TRBJ2-6	CASSLGGHSPGGANVLTF	TGTGCCAGCAGCTTAGGGGGACACTCACCGGGAGGGGCCAACGTCCTGACTTTC
-	-	TRBV28	TRBJ1-3	CASSPGTGNTIYF	TGTGCCAGCAGTCCTGGGACCGGAAACACCATATATTTT
once	TRBD2	TRBV7-3	TRBJ2-2	CASSRAGTSPTGELFF	TGTGCCAGCAGCCGTGCCGGGACTAGCCCGACCGGGGAGCTGTTTTTT
-	TRBD1	TRBV6-1	TRBJ1-2	CASSEVPSGDSGYGYTF	TGTGCCAGCAGTGAAGTGCCTTCGGGGGACAGCGGCTATGGCTACACCTTC
-	TRBD1	TRBV6-1	TRBJ1-5	CASSDKGQIGNQPQHF	TGTGCCAGCAGTGACAAGGGACAGATCGGCAATCAGCCCCAGCATTTT
-	-	TRBV10-3	TRBJ1-3	CAISEAAGLSGNTIYF	TGTGCCATCAGTGAGGCCGCCGGACTATCTGGAAACACCATATATTTT
-	TRBD1	TRBV10-3	TRBJ1-2	CAISGMTGGGRYGYTF	TGTGCCATCAGTGGGATGACAGGGGGCGGACGCTATGGCTACACCTTC
few	TRBD1	TRBV2	TRBJ1-1	CASRLTGEWNTEAFF	TGTGCCAGCAGACTTACAGGGGAATGGAACACTGAAGCTTTCTTT